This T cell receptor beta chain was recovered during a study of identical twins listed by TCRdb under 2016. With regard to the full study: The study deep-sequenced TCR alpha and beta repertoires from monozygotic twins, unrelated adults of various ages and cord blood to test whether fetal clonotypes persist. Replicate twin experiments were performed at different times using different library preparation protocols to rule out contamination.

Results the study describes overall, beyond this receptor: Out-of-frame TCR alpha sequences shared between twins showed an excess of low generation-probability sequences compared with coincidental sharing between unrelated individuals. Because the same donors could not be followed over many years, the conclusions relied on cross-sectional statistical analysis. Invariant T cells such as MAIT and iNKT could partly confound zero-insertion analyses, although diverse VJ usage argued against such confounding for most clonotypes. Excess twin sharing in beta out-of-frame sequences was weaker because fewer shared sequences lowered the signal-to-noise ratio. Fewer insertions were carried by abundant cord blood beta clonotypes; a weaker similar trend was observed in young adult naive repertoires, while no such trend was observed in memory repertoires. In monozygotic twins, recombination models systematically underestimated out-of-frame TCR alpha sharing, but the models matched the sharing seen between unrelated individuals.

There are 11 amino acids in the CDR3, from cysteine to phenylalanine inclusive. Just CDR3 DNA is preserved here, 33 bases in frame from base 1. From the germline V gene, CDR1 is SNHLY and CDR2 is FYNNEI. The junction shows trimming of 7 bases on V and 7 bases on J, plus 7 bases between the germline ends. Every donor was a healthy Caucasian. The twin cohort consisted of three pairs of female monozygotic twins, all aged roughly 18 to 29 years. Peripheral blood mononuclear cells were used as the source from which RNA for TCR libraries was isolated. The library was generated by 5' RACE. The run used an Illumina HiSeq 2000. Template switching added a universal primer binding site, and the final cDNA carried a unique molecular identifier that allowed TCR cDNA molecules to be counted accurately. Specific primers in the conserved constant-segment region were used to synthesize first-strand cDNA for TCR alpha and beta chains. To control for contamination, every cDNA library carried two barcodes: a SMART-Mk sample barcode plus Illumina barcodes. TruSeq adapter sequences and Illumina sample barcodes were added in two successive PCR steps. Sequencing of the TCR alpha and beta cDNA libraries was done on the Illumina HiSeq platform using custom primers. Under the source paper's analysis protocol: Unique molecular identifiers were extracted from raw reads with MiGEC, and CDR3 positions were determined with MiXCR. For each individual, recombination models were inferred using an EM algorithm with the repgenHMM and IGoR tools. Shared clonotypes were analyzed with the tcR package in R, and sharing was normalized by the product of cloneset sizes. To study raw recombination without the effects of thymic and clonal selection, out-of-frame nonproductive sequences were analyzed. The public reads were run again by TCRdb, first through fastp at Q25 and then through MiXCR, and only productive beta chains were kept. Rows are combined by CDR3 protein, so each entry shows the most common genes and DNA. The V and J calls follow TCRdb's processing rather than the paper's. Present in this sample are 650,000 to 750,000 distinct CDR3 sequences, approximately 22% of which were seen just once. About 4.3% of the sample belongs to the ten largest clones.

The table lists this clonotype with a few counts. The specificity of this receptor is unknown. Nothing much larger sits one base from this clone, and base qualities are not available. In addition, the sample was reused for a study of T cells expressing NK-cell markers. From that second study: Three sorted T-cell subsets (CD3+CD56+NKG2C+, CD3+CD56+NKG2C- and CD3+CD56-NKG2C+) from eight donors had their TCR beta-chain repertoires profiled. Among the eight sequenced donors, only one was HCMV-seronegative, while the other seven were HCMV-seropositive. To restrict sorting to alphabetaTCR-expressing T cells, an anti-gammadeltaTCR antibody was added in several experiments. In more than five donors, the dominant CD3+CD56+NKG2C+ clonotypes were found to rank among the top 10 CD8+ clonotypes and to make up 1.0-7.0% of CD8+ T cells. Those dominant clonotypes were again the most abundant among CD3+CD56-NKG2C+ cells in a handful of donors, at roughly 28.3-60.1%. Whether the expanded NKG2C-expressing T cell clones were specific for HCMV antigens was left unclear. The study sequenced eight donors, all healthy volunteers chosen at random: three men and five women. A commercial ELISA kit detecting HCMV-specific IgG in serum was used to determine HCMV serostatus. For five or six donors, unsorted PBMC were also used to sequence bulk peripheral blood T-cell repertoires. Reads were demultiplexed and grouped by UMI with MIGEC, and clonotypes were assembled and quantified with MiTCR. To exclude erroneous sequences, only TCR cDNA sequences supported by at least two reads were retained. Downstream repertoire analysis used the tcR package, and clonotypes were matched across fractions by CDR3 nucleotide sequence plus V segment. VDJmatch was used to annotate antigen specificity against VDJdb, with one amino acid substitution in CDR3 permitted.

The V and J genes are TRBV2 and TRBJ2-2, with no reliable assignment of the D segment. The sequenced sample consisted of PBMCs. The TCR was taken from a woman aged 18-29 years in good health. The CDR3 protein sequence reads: CASTDSGELFF. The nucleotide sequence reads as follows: TGTGCCAGCACAGATAGCGGGGAGCTGTTTTTT.